This T cell receptor beta chain was found in a study of shared clonotypes between healthy human individuals. Study results and caveats: The study found about 5% of naive CD4 clonotypes shared across several donors.

The CDR3 is 14 amino acids. The V gene lost 4 bases and the J gene lost 3 bases, with 14 bases spanning the gap. Germline assignment: CDR1 SQVTM and CDR2 ANQGSEA. Using immunoSEQ multiplex PCR, the repertoire was profiled, and TCRdb retains in-frame clones only, with some absent. The sample shows some 2.1 million clones, roughly 95% of them seen only once. Remarks on this clone: Its target is not known.

This clonotype was obtained from a man between 18 and 29 years old in good health. The chain carries TRBV29-1 and TRBJ2-3; D unclear. The sequencing input was naive CD4+ T cells sorted from blood. Sample subset: CD45RA+ positively selected. The CDR3 DNA reads TGCAGCGTTGGCCCGGCCCCACGGACAGATACGCAGTATTTT. It yields the protein CSVGPAPRTDTQYF.